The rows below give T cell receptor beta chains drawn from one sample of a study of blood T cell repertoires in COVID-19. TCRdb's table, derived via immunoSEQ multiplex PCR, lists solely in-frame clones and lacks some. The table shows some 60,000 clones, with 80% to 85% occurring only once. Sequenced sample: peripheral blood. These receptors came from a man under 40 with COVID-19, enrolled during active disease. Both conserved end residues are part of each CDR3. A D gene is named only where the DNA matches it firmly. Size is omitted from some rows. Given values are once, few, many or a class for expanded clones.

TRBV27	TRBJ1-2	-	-	TGTGCCAGCAGCCCGATGATCAACTCTAACTATGGCTACACCTTC	CASSPMINSNYGYTF
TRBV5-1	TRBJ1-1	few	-	TGCGCCAGCAGCTTGGAAGCCGGGAACACTGAAGCTTTCTTT	CASSLEAGNTEAFF
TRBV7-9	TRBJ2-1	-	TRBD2	TGTGCCAGCAGCCCCAGCGGGAGGGTGAATGAGCAGTTCTTC	CASSPSGRVNEQFF
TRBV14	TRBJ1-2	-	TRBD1	TGTGCCAGCAGTACAGGGGGCTTATATGGCTACACCTTC	CASSTGGLYGYTF
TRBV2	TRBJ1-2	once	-	TGTGCCAGCAGTACCACCCGAGGGTATGGCTACACCTTC	CASSTTRGYGYTF
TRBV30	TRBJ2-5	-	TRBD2	TGTGCCTGGAGTACGGGGGGCCAAGAGACCCAGTACTTC	CAWSTGGQETQYF
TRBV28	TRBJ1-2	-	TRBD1	TGTGCCAGCACTTTGGACAGGGGGCGTGTCTATGGCTACACCTTC	CASTLDRGRVYGYTF
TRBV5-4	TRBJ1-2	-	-	TGTGCCAGCAGCGTTGGGCAATCCAGCTACACCTTC	CASSVGQSSYTF
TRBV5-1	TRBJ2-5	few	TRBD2	TGCGCCAGCAGCTTGGAACCCCGACTAGCGGGGGTTACGGAAGAGACCCAGTACTTC	CASSLEPRLAGVTEETQYF
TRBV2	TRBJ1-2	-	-	TGTGCCAGCGAGGGTCCAGGCTCCTATGGCTACACCTTC	CASEGPGSYGYTF
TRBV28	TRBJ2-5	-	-	TGTGCCAGCAGTTTTGGGGGGGCGCCCCAAGAGACCCAGTACTTC	CASSFGGAPQETQYF
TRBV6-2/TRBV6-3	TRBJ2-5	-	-	TGTGCCAGCAGTGGGCAAATCCAAGAGACCCAGTACTTC	CASSGQIQETQYF
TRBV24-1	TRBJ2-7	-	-	TGTGCCACCAGTGACCCGACTAATAAGCAGTACTTC	CATSDPTNKQYF
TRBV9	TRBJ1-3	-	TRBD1	TGTGCCAGCAGCTCAGGGGGGAGCTCTGGAAACACCATATATTTT	CASSSGGSSGNTIYF
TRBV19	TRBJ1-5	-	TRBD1	TGTGCCAGTAGTATAGGGACAGGCATGGGCAATCATCCCCAGCATTTT	CASSIGTGMGNHPQHF
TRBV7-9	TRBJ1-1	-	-	TGTGCCAGCAGCTTAGCCCCGCCGGGGAACACTGAAGCTTTCTTT	CASSLAPPGNTEAFF
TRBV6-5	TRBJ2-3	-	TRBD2	TGTGCCAGCAGCGAGCGGGGGGGCACAGATACGCAGTATTTT	CASSERGGTDTQYF
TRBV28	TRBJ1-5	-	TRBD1	TGTGCCAGCAGTAAACCGACAGGGGTGCAGCCCCAGCATTTT	CASSKPTGVQPQHF
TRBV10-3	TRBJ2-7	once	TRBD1	TGTGCCATCAGTGAGGGACAGGGCTACGAGCAGTACTTC	CAISEGQGYEQYF
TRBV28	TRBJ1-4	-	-	TGTGCCAGCCAAAGAGGTGAAAAACTGTTTTTT	CASQRGEKLFF
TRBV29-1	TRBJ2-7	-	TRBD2	TGCAGCGTTAGAAAGGGGGCTAGCGGGAGTGTCTACGAGCAGTACTTC	CSVRKGASGSVYEQYF
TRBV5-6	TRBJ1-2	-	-	TGTGCCAGCAGCCGACAGGAAGGCTACACCTTC	CASSRQEGYTF
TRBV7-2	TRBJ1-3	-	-	TGTGCCAGCAGATCGGGAGGGGTAGGCTCTGGAAACACCATATATTTT	CASRSGGVGSGNTIYF
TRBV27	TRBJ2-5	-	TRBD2	TGTGCCAGCAGTCTGGGACTACCTCGACAAGAGACCCAGTACTTC	CASSLGLPRQETQYF
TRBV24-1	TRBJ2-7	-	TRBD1	TGTGCCACCAGTGGCGGACAGGGGGCAAAGGACGAGCAGTACTTC	CATSGGQGAKDEQYF
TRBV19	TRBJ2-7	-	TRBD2	TGTGCCAGTAGTCTAGCGGGAGATCTCTACGAGCAGTACTTC	CASSLAGDLYEQYF
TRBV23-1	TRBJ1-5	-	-	TGCGCCAGCATCCTGAGGACAGAGGTTATTTTTAGCAATCAGCCCCAGCATTTT	CASILRTEVIFSNQPQHF
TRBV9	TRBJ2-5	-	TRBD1	TGTGCCAGCAGCCCGACAGGGGTGGGGGGAGAGACCCAGTACTTC	CASSPTGVGGETQYF
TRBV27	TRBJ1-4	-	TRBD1	TGTGCCAGCAGTCGGCGACAGGGAAAGGGGGAAAAACTGTTTTTT	CASSRRQGKGEKLFF
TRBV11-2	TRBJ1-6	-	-	TGTGCCAGCAGCCGCGGGGGGAACAATTCACCCCTCCACTTT	CASSRGGNNSPLHF
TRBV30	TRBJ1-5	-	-	TGTGCCTGGAGTGTAAACGGGGGGTTCCGGGGCAATCAGCCCCAGCATTTT	CAWSVNGGFRGNQPQHF
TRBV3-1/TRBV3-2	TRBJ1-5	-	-	TGTGCCAGCAGCCGATACTTGGATCAGCCCCAGCATTTT	CASSRYLDQPQHF
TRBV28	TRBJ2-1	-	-	TGTGCCAGCAGTCACAGGGCCTACAATGAGCAGTTCTTC	CASSHRAYNEQFF
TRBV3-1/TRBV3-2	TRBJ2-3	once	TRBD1	TGTGCCAGCAGCCGGGACAGTCAACCCACAGATACGCAGTATTTT	CASSRDSQPTDTQYF
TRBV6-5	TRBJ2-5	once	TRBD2	TGTGCCAGCAGTTATCACCTAGCGGGAAGGGAGACCCAGTACTTC	CASSYHLAGRETQYF
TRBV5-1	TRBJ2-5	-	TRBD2	TGCGCCAGCAGCCTGGGGACTAGCGGGATGTACCAAGAGACCCAGTACTTC	CASSLGTSGMYQETQYF
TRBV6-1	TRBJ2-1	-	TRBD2	TGTGCCAGCAGTGTACTAGCGCCTACCTTCTACAATGAGCAGTTCTTC	CASSVLAPTFYNEQFF
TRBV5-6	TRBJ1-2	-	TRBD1	TGTGCCAGCAGCCTCCGCGGGACAGGGGAGAACTATGGCTACACCTTC	CASSLRGTGENYGYTF
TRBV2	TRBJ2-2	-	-	TGTGCCAGCAGGTTCGACTTAAACACCGGGGAGCTGTTTTTT	CASRFDLNTGELFF
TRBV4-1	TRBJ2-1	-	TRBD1	TGCGCCAGCAGCCAAGCCTTCGGGACAGGGGCCCACAATGAGCAGTTCTTC	CASSQAFGTGAHNEQFF
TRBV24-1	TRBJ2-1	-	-	TGTGCCACCAGTGATCAGAAGAGGGACTACAATGAGCAGTTCTTC	CATSDQKRDYNEQFF
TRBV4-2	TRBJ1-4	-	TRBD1	TGTGCCAGCACCTGGGGACAGGGTAATGAAAAACTGTTTTTT	CASTWGQGNEKLFF
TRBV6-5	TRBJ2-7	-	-	TGTGCCAGCAGTTACAAACCAGGGCACCGATACGAGCAGTACTTC	CASSYKPGHRYEQYF
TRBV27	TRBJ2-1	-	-	TGTGCCAGCACCCCTAGGGGGACCGCCAATGAGCAGTTCTTC	CASTPRGTANEQFF
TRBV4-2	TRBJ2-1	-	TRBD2	TGTGCCAGCAGCCAATCCGGACTAGCGGGGAACAATGAGCAGTTCTTC	CASSQSGLAGNNEQFF
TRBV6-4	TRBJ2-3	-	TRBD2	TGTGCCAGCAGTGCCGGGACTACGAGCACAGATACGCAGTATTTT	CASSAGTTSTDTQYF
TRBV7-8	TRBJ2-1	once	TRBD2	TGTGCCAGCAGCTTCGTAGCCGGGACTAGCGGGAGCAATGAGCAGTTCTTC	CASSFVAGTSGSNEQFF
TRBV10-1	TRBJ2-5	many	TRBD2	TGCGCCAGCAACCCTAGCGGGAGTGGAGAGACCCAGTACTTC	CASNPSGSGETQYF
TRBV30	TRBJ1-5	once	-	TGTGCCTGGAGTGTACAGGGCGATCAGCCCCAGCATTTT	CAWSVQGDQPQHF
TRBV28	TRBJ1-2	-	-	TGTGCCAGCAGCAGGGCAGATAACTATGGCTACACCTTC	CASSRADNYGYTF
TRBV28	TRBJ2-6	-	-	TGTGCCATTGCCCCCCAACAGGGAAGCTCTGGGGCCAACGTCCTGACTTTC	CAIAPQQGSSGANVLTF
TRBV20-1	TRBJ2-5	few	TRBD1	TGCAGTGCTAGTACCGAGGACAGGAGCCAAGAGACCCAGTACTTC	CSASTEDRSQETQYF
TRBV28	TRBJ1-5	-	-	TGTGCCAGCACCTCGGCCGGGGATCAGCCCCAGCATTTT	CASTSAGDQPQHF
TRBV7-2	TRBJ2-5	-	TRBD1	TGTGCCAGCAGCTTTCAGGGGGCAGGCGAGACCCAGTACTTC	CASSFQGAGETQYF
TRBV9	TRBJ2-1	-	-	TGTGCCAGCAGCGTAGGGTGGGGCGACTACAATGAGCAGTTCTTC	CASSVGWGDYNEQFF
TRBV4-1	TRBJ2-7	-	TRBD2	TGCGCCAGCAGCCAAGTAGTACTAGCGGGAGTCACGCCCTACGAGCAGTACTTC	CASSQVVLAGVTPYEQYF